Listed here are 27 T cell receptor beta chains from one sample, sequenced in a study of Graves' ophthalmopathy and Graves' hyperthyroidism. From RNA, the CDR3 regions of TCR beta chains were amplified and sequenced. Second-round multiplex PCR came after a first-round RT-PCR that employed HTBI primers. TCRdb analysed the multiplex PCR reads with MiXCR anew, one entry per CDR3 protein. The sample includes about 500,000 distinct CDR3 sequences, approximately 15% of them seen just once. The sequenced material came from blood. These receptors came from a woman in her thirties with Graves' ophthalmopathy.

This clonotype was seen just once. The chain has TRBV19 and TRBJ1-1; D possibly corresponds to TRBD1 (5 bases). Germline values: CDR1 LNHDA, CDR2 SQIVND (reference sequence). CDR3 length equals 15 residues. V lost 4 bases and J 0 bases, leaving 12 bases between the germline ends. The CDR3 DNA reads as TGTGCCAGTAGTAGAGACAGCCCTATGAACACTGAAGCTTTCTTT. Its translation is CASSRDSPMNTEAFF.

This clonotype was found once. The chain uses TRBV10-1 and TRBJ2-7; 9 bases are a match to TRBD2. This CDR3 contains 15 residues. V was pared by 7 bases and J by 4 bases, with 11 bases of the junction left unmatched. Per germline, CDR1 WNHNN and CDR2 SYGVQD (reference sequence). For the CDR3, the DNA is TGCGCCAGCACTGCACTTTCTAGCGGGGATTACGAGCAGTACTTC. It specifies CASTALSSGDYEQYF.

The V call is TRBV7-3, the J call TRBJ1-1; TRBD1 matches 8 bases. The CDR3 spans 15 residues. Germline CDR1 reads SGHTA; CDR2 reads FQGTGA. J lost 1 base, V lost 3 bases, and 4 bases had no gene match. The CDR3 is CASSFQGAQNTEAFF. In DNA form, the CDR3 reads TGTGCCAGCAGCTTCCAGGGGGCCCAGAACACTGAAGCTTTCTTT.

This clonotype has just a few counts. The chain is built from TRBV12-3 or TRBV12-4 and TRBJ2-5; D may be TRBD2 (5 bases). The ends were cut back, 6 bases at V and 1 base at J, with 15 bases in the middle. The CDR3 has 15 residues. The DNA of the CDR3 is TGTGCCAGCAGGGCGGGTGGTAAGGGCCAAGAGACCCAGTACTTC. Translated, it gives CASRAGGKGQETQYF.

This clonotype was observed a handful of times. This chain connects TRBV19 to TRBJ2-5, with 10 bases that match TRBD1. CDR3 size: 16 residues. V shed 4 bases and J 5 bases; nucleotides not matched to a gene: 10. Germline V CDR1 and CDR2: LNHDA, SQIVND (reference sequence). CDR3 region: CASSTSGTGVRETQYF. In nucleotides, the CDR3 is TGTGCCAGTAGTACATCCGGGACAGGGGTCAGGGAGACCCAGTACTTC.

This clonotype has a count of ten or more. The chain combines TRBV12-5 with TRBJ1-1, with TRBD1 identical over 9 bases. The CDR3 contains 13 residues. Germline CDR1 reads LGHNT; CDR2 reads FRNRAP. The J segment lost 5 bases and the V segment lost 6 bases, leaving 4 bases of the junction unmatched. CDR3 in DNA: TGTGCTAGTGGCTTACAGGGGGCGACTGAAGCTTTCTTT. This encodes CASGLQGATEAFF.

This clonotype appeared many times. The chain uses TRBV2 and TRBJ2-7, with D uncertain. The CDR3 contains 10 residues. The germline CDR1 and CDR2 sequences are SNHLY and FYNNEI. Trimming pared 9 bases from V and 6 bases from J, leaving 9 bases between. The chain's CDR3 is CASQTIEQYF. The CDR3 DNA reads TGTGCCAGTCAAACTATCGAGCAGTACTTC.

This clonotype was recorded at least ten times. The CDR3 here is CASSFPGKETQYF. In nucleotides, the CDR3 is TGTGCCAGCAGTTTTCCAGGGAAGGAGACCCAGTACTTC. The rearrangement links TRBV6-5 to TRBJ2-5; weak D call: TRBD1 (5 bases). CDR3 length equals 13 residues. Germline-derived CDR1 and CDR2 are MNHEY and SVGAGI. The V gene lost 4 bases and the J gene lost 5 bases, with 11 bases spanning the gap.

There are many counts of this clonotype. The rearrangement links TRBV6-1 to TRBJ2-7; weak D call: TRBD1 (6 bases). Germline V CDR1 and CDR2: MNHNS, SASEGT. This CDR3 spans 14 amino acids. With 9 bases removed from V and 4 bases from J, the gap between germline ends came to 19 bases. The CDR3 nucleotides read TGTGCCAGACCCCCGGACAGAAGGTCATACGAGCAGTACTTC. This sequence encodes CARPPDRRSYEQYF.

At least ten counts were recorded for this clonotype. The rearrangement joins TRBV30 to TRBJ1-1, with 7 nucleotides matching TRBD1. The germline gives CDR1 GTSNPN, CDR2 SVGIG (reference sequence). The CDR3 sequence is 13 residues long. J gave up 1 base and V 2 bases, and 1 base lay outside the gene matches. The CDR3 loop is CAWSRTGNTEAFF. The DNA of the CDR3 is TGTGCCTGGAGTCGGACAGGGAACACTGAAGCTTTCTTT. The whole variable domain, filled in from reference TRBV30 and TRBJ1-1, reads SQTIHQWPATLVQPVGSPLSLECTVEGTSNPNLYWYRQAAGRGLQLLFYSVGIGQISSEVPQNLSASRPQDRQFILSSKKLLLSDSGFYLCAWSRTGNTEAFFGQGTRLTVV.

This clonotype came up many times. This chain uses TRBV5-1 with TRBJ2-7; weak D call: TRBD1 (5 bases). The germline V gene has CDR1 SGHRS and CDR2 YFSETQ. Deletions cut 4 bases from V and 0 bases from J, with 11 bases between. The CDR3 is made up of 14 amino acids. The CDR3 coding sequence is TGCGCCAGCAGCCCCGTAGGGGTCTCCTACGAGCAGTACTTC. Translation: CASSPVGVSYEQYF.

This clonotype was seen only a few times. The V call is TRBV2, the J call TRBJ2-3, with D possibly matching TRBD1 (5 bases). This CDR3 has 14 residues. CDR1 is SNHLY, CDR2 FYNNEI, per germline. Deletions cut 3 bases from V and 1 base from J, with 8 bases between. The CDR3 coding sequence is TGTGCCAGCAGTGACAGGGTGCGCACAGATACGCAGTATTTT. It yields the protein CASSDRVRTDTQYF.

This clonotype was observed many times. V usage is TRBV27 and J usage is TRBJ1-6; D gene ambiguous. Germline V lookup: CDR1 MNHEY, CDR2 SMNVEV (reference sequence). CDR3 length: 12 amino acids. With 3 bases removed from V and 8 bases from J, the gap between germline ends came to 5 bases. The CDR3 here is CASSFLDSPLHF. The CDR3 nucleotides read TGTGCCAGCAGTTTTCTTGATTCACCCCTCCACTTT.

There are many counts of this clonotype. The V and J genes are TRBV6-5 and TRBJ1-5; D possibly corresponds to TRBD1 (5 bases). There are 15 residues in the CDR3. V was clipped by 6 bases and J by 1 base, with 13 bases between them. Germline CDR1 is MNHEY and CDR2 is SVGAGI. CDR3 DNA: TGTGCCAGCAGCCTCGGGACGGCCAGCAATCAGCCCCAGCATTTT. It translates to CASSLGTASNQPQHF.

The chain has TRBV6-2 or TRBV6-3 and TRBJ1-5; TRBD1 matches 7 bases. Germline values: CDR1 MNHEY, CDR2 SVGEGT. The CDR3 runs 15 residues. Trimming removed 5 bases from V and 4 bases from J; junction bases left unmatched: 8. In DNA, the CDR3 is TGTGCCAGCAGTCTTAGGGGACAGAGGAATCAGCCCCAGCATTTT. Translation: CASSLRGQRNQPQHF.

In this sample, this clonotype turned up many times. The chain is built from TRBV28 and TRBJ1-5; a weak D match, TRBD1 (6 bases). The CDR3 is 14 residues long. Germline CDR1 reads MDHEN; CDR2 reads SYDVKM. Trimming removed 11 bases from V and 0 bases from J, with 14 bases in between. The CDR3 sequence: CAGGGTTSNQPQHF. CDR3 sequence (DNA): TGTGCCGGAGGGGGTACCACTAGCAATCAGCCCCAGCATTTT.

This clonotype was picked up many times. This chain links TRBV14 with TRBJ1-6; TRBD1 aligns across 8 bases. Germline V gene sequence: CDR1 SGHDN, CDR2 FVKESK. This CDR3 is built from 15 residues. V was pared by 4 bases and J by 5 bases, with 4 bases of the junction left unmatched. CDR3 coding DNA: TGTGCCAGCAGCCCTAGGACAGGGAATAATTCACCCCTCCACTTT. Amino acids: CASSPRTGNNSPLHF. Drawing the rest from reference TRBV14 and TRBJ1-6, the complete variable domain is EAGVTQFPSHSVIEKGQTVTLRCDPISGHDNLYWYRRVMGKEIKFLLHFVKESKQDESGMPNNRFLAERTGGTYSTLKVQPAELEDSGVYFCASSPRTGNNSPLHFGNGTRLTVT.

This clonotype was detected only a few times. The gene calls are TRBV20-1 and TRBJ2-6; 11 nucleotides agree with TRBD2. Germline CDR1 is DFQATT and CDR2 is SNEGSKA (reference sequence). Germline trimming cut 5 bases from V and 0 bases from J; bases unmatched to any gene: 12. CDR3 length: 19 residues. The CDR3 DNA sequence: TGCAGTGCTGTAATGGCGGGACTAGCGGACCACTCTGGGGCCAACGTCCTGACTTTC. Protein sequence: CSAVMAGLADHSGANVLTF.

This clonotype appeared a few times. The chain combines TRBV5-4 with TRBJ2-6; D perhaps matches TRBD1 (6 bases). V was pared by 1 base and J by 0 bases, with 14 bases between. Germline assignment: CDR1 SGHNT and CDR2 YYREEE (reference sequence). The CDR3 has 18 amino acids. CDR3 protein: CASSLLWTVGSGANVLTF. CDR3 coding DNA: TGTGCCAGCAGCTTGTTATGGACAGTCGGCTCTGGGGCCAACGTCCTGACTTTC.

This clonotype was counted at least ten times. This chain links TRBV6-5 with TRBJ1-2, with a weak D call TRBD1 (6 bases). Germline assignment: CDR1 MNHEY and CDR2 SVGAGI. Trimming pared 1 base from V and 10 bases from J, leaving 22 bases between. CDR3 length: 16 amino acids. CDR3 nucleotide sequence: TGTGCCAGCAGTTACTTGGGGGCGCAGATTATCTCTGACTACACCTTC. Encoded protein: CASSYLGAQIISDYTF.

This clonotype was seen many times. The J gene is TRBJ2-7, the V gene TRBV6-5; TRBD1 or TRBD2 may be the D gene (6 bases each). The CDR3 extends over 15 amino acids. Germline V gene data show CDR1 as MNHEY and CDR2 as SVGAGI. Trimming shortened V by 2 bases and J by 4 bases, and 15 bases separated the two germline ends. The CDR3 sequence is CASSYPVRGEYEQYF. The DNA of the CDR3 is TGTGCCAGCAGTTACCCGGTTAGGGGGGAGTACGAGCAGTACTTC.

This clonotype was observed many times. The rearrangement joins TRBV2 to TRBJ1-5, with 7 bases fitting TRBD1. The germline V gene encodes CDR1 SNHLY and CDR2 FYNNEI. The CDR3 runs 16 residues. The V gene end was trimmed by 6 bases and the J gene end by 6 bases; junction bases not matched to a gene: 14. The CDR3 loop reads CASRSTGSTTFQPQHF. CDR3 in DNA: TGTGCCAGCAGATCGACAGGGTCTACCACCTTTCAGCCCCAGCATTTT.

V gene TRBV5-1 combines with J gene TRBJ1-2; 8 bases fit TRBD1. The junction had 3 bases not matched to a gene; V was cut back by 0 bases and J by 2 bases. The CDR3 contains 15 residues. CDR1 SGHRS and CDR2 YFSETQ come from the germline V gene. The CDR3, as DNA: TGCGCCAGCAGCTTGGGGGACAGGATCAACTATGGCTACACCTTC. Amino acid sequence: CASSLGDRINYGYTF.

V and J are TRBV30 and TRBJ1-1; the D is unclear. Germline V gene sequence: CDR1 GTSNPN, CDR2 SVGIG (reference sequence). Trimming cost V 1 base and J 5 bases, with 5 bases left between them. CDR3 length: 11 amino acids. The CDR3 sequence: CAWSGDTEAFF. DNA of the CDR3: TGTGCCTGGAGTGGGGATACTGAAGCTTTCTTT.

The table lists this clonotype with a few counts. Mismatch with germline at one junction end may stem from a read error. This rearrangement joins TRBV18 to TRBJ2-7; D call uncertain. This CDR3 comprises 11 residues. Germline CDR1 reads KGHSH; CDR2 reads LQKENI. This chain's CDR3 is CASSPGYGQYF. CDR3 DNA sequence: TGTGCCAGCTCACCAGGGTACGGGCAGTACTTC. The full variable domain, rest sourced from reference TRBV18 and TRBJ2-7, is NAGVMQNPRHLVRRRGQEARLRCSPMKGHSHVYWYRQLPEEGLKFMVYLQKENIIDESGMPKERFSAEFPKEGPSILRIQQVVRGDSAAYFCASSPGYGQYFGPGTRLTVT.

This clonotype was recorded at least ten times. This sequence joins TRBV6-1 and TRBJ1-5; perhaps TRBD1 as D (6 bases). Trimming removed 2 bases at V and 0 bases at J, with 14 bases between. CDR1 and CDR2 (germline): MNHNS, SASEGT. The CDR3 sequence is 17 residues long. The DNA of the CDR3 is TGTGCCAGCAGTGAAAAGGGCGGGGGACATAGCAATCAGCCCCAGCATTTT. This sequence encodes CASSEKGGGHSNQPQHF.

This sequence joins TRBV6-2 or TRBV6-3 and TRBJ2-7, with TRBD1 matching over 10 bases. Germline lookup yields CDR1 MNHEY and CDR2 SVGEGT. CDR3 length: 15 residues. V dropped 10 bases and J dropped 2; count of bases not matched to a gene: 11. CDR3 sequence (DNA): TGTGCCACCGACAGGGGACAGGGGTTCCCCTACGAGCAGTACTTC. Protein product: CATDRGQGFPYEQYF.